Presented here are 28 T cell receptor beta chains from one specimen sequenced in a study of blood T cells in healthy people across ages. A J-beta primer mix and a sample-barcoded 5' primer were used in a second PCR of about 7 to 12 cycles. One entry per CDR3 protein, called by TCRdb with MiXCR from the 5' RACE reads. Of about 1,500,000 distinct CDR3 sequences in the sample, under 30% are singletons; the top ten hold roughly 8%. Sequencing input: blood. These receptors were taken from a woman aged 25 to 39 in good health.

Only a few counts were recorded for this clonotype. The chain joins TRBV25-1 to TRBJ2-7; 11 positions agree with TRBD1. Germline assignment: CDR1 MGHDK and CDR2 SYGVNS. The length of the CDR3 is 13 residues. The junction had 7 bases not matched to a gene; V was cut back by 10 bases and J by 5 bases. The CDR3 is CATLDRGLNEQYF. CDR3 coding DNA: TGTGCCACCTTGGACAGGGGGCTGAACGAGCAGTACTTC.

This clonotype was counted only a few times. The chain is built from TRBV5-1 and TRBJ2-3; 7 nucleotides agree with TRBD1. In germline, CDR1 is SGHRS, CDR2 YFSETQ. V was pared by 3 bases and J by 3 bases, with 10 bases of the junction left unmatched. This CDR3 contains 16 residues. The CDR3 spells CASSYSPGGQTDTQYF. CDR3 in DNA: TGCGCCAGCAGCTATAGTCCAGGGGGTCAGACAGATACGCAGTATTTT.

This clonotype was counted a few times. A read error may explain this, as a much larger clone is one base away. In DNA, the CDR3 is TGTGCCATCAGGGGTCAAGGGTCAGGAGGTGAGCAGTACTTC. Its translation: CAIRGQGSGGEQYF. The chain has TRBV10-3 and TRBJ2-7, with D possibly TRBD2 on 5 matching bases. V shed 6 bases and J shed 7 bases, with 19 bases lying between them. Germline V gene data show CDR1 as ENHRY and CDR2 as SYGVKD. The CDR3 extends over 14 amino acids.

The chain combines TRBV27 with TRBJ2-1; 10 bases are shared with TRBD2. In germline, CDR1 is MNHEY, CDR2 SMNVEV (reference sequence). V gave up 5 bases and J gave up 4 bases; unmatched junction bases: 8. The CDR3 covers 16 residues. CDR3 bases: TGTGCCAGCAGTCCATACCTAGCGGGGGATTACAATGAGCAGTTCTTC. Amino acid sequence: CASSPYLAGDYNEQFF.

With respect to this clonotype: This could be a read error, since a much larger clone is one nucleotide away. The V gene is TRBV6-6, the J gene TRBJ2-5; D call uncertain. Germline V gene lookup returns CDR1 MNHNY and CDR2 SVGAGI (reference sequence). This CDR3 comprises 14 residues. The CDR3 is CTSSYGTLQETQYF. The CDR3 nucleotides read TGTACCAGCAGTTACGGCACCCTCCAAGAGACCCAGTACTTC.

The chain links TRBV5-1 to TRBJ2-7, with 10 bases that match TRBD2. Germline V CDR1 and CDR2: SGHRS, YFSETQ. The CDR3 sequence is 18 residues long. Losses at the gene ends were 0 bases for V and 6 bases for J; bases not matched to a gene: 15. CDR3: CASSLGATSGREPGEQYF. The CDR3 DNA sequence: TGCGCCAGCAGCTTGGGTGCGACTAGCGGGCGCGAACCGGGCGAGCAGTACTTC.

The J gene is TRBJ1-2, the V gene TRBV27; a possible D gene is TRBD1 (5 bases). Germline CDR1 reads MNHEY; CDR2 reads SMNVEV (reference sequence). This CDR3 comprises 14 residues. V dropped 7 bases and J dropped 4 bases, with 16 bases sitting between them. CDR3 coding DNA: TGTGCCAGCAATTCGGCCGGGGACCCCTATGGCTACACCTTC. Translating gives CASNSAGDPYGYTF.

This clonotype occurred a few times. V is TRBV6-5 and J is TRBJ2-4; TRBD1 aligns across 9 bases. The CDR3 sequence is 14 residues long. CDR1 and CDR2 (germline): MNHEY, SVGAGI. The trim removed 4 bases at V and 9 bases at J, leaving 7 bases unmatched. The CDR3 reads CASSSSGQGSIQYF. The DNA of the CDR3 is TGTGCCAGCAGTTCCTCGGGACAGGGAAGCATTCAGTACTTC.

This clonotype was recorded a few times. This chain joins TRBV10-3 and TRBJ2-1; 9 nucleotides match TRBD2. The CDR3 runs to 15 residues. Germline-derived CDR1 and CDR2 are ENHRY and SYGVKD. The ends lost 10 bases at V and 4 bases at J; junction bases unmatched: 11. The CDR3 loop reads CATTGFLAGYNEQFF. CDR3 sequence (DNA): TGTGCCACCACGGGGTTCCTAGCGGGGTACAATGAGCAGTTCTTC.

The rearrangement uses TRBV12-5 and TRBJ2-1; the match to TRBD1 covers 7 bases. Germline V lookup: CDR1 LGHNT, CDR2 FRNRAP. The CDR3 extends over 21 amino acids. V lost 2 bases to trimming and J lost 8 bases; unmatched junction nucleotides: 27. The CDR3 nucleotides read TGTGCTAGTGGTTTGAGATTCGGGACAGCTTCTTTTCTTGCCCCCGGGGATGAGCAGTTCTTC. Translation: CASGLRFGTASFLAPGDEQFF. Filled out from reference TRBV12-5 and TRBJ2-1, the complete variable domain reads DARVTQTPRHKVTEMGQEVTMRCQPILGHNTVFWYRQTMMQGLELLAYFRNRAPLDDSGMPKDRFSAEMPDATLATLKIQPSEPRDSAVYFCASGLRFGTASFLAPGDEQFFGPGTRLTVL.

This clonotype was seen only a few times. The CDR3 loop reads CASATESSSPLHF. The CDR3 DNA is TGTGCCAGCGCGACAGAGTCGAGCTCACCCCTCCACTTT. The V call is TRBV28, the J call TRBJ1-6, with D possibly matching TRBD1 (5 bases). This CDR3 contains 13 residues. V was pared by 8 bases and J by 10 bases, with 15 bases between. CDR1 MDHEN and CDR2 SYDVKM come from the germline V gene. Combining the CDR3 with reference TRBV28 and TRBJ1-6 gives the whole variable domain DVKVTQSSRYLVKRTGEKVFLECVQDMDHENMFWYRQDPGLGLRLIYFSYDVKMKEKGDIPEGYSVSREKKERFSLILESASTNQTSMYLCASATESSSPLHFGNGTRLTVT.

This clonotype appeared a few times. J is TRBJ2-5 and V is TRBV24-1; 14 bases are shared with TRBD2. CDR3 size: 16 residues. Germline V lookup: CDR1 KGHDR, CDR2 SFDVKD. Germline trimming cut 4 bases from V and 4 bases from J; bases unmatched to any gene: 4. The CDR3 sequence: CATSEPGLAGGETQYF. For the CDR3, the DNA is TGTGCCACCAGTGAACCCGGACTAGCGGGGGGAGAGACCCAGTACTTC.

The chain couples TRBV6-1 to TRBJ2-7; 7 bases match TRBD1. Germline-derived CDR1 and CDR2 are MNHNS and SASEGT. The V and J ends lost 2 bases and 6 bases, in that order; junction bases with no gene match: 7. The CDR3 contains 14 residues. The CDR3 nucleotides are TGTGCCAGCAGTGAATATCAAGGGGGCCGCGAGCAGTACTTC. Amino acid sequence: CASSEYQGGREQYF.

Only a few counts were recorded for this clonotype. The J gene is TRBJ1-2, the V gene TRBV14, with D uncertain. Germline CDR1 SGHDN, CDR2 FVKESK. This CDR3 has 14 amino acids. Trimming took 10 bases from V and 2 from J, leaving 17 bases between them. CDR3 nucleotides: TGTGCCACCCCGGGTTTCCCGACCAACTATGGCTACACCTTC. This translates into CATPGFPTNYGYTF.

The genes are TRBV3-1 and TRBJ2-3, with D possibly matching TRBD2 (6 bases). The germline gives CDR1 LGHDT, CDR2 YNNKEL (reference sequence). Between the trimmed V and J ends, which lost 2 bases and 4 bases, there was a span of 19 bases. This CDR3 has 17 residues. This CDR3 is CASSQIPGGGPSDTQYF. CDR3 nucleotides: TGTGCCAGCAGCCAAATCCCTGGCGGAGGGCCGTCAGATACGCAGTATTTT.

The V call is TRBV29-1, the J call TRBJ1-1; TRBD1 matches 7 bases. V shed 6 bases, J shed 11 bases, and the junction held 6 bases outside the gene matches. The CDR3 has 10 residues. Germline values: CDR1 SQVTM, CDR2 ANQGSEA. The CDR3 reads CSVTTGRAFF. The CDR3 nucleotides are TGCAGCGTCACGACAGGGAGGGCTTTCTTT.

The gene calls are TRBV5-1 and TRBJ2-2; no clear D. Trimming stripped 3 bases from V and 6 bases from J, with 12 bases between. The CDR3 spans 14 residues. Per germline, CDR1 SGHRS and CDR2 YFSETQ. CDR3: CASSYDLPPGELFF. The CDR3 DNA reads as TGCGCCAGCAGCTACGACCTGCCCCCCGGGGAGCTGTTTTTT.

This clonotype came up a few times. The J gene is TRBJ2-5, the V gene TRBV12-3 or TRBV12-4; D perhaps matches TRBD2 (6 bases). The CDR3 is 15 residues long. The ends were cut back, 2 bases at V and 4 bases at J, with 14 bases in the middle. CDR3 DNA sequence: TGTGCCAGCAGTTTATACGCGGGACCAGGAGAGACCCAGTACTTC. Translation: CASSLYAGPGETQYF.

The rearrangement uses TRBV4-2 and TRBJ2-1, with 11 bases matching TRBD1. Trimming cost V 4 bases and J 5 bases; bases outside gene matches: 4. The CDR3 is 15 amino acids. Germline V gene sequence: CDR1 LGHNA, CDR2 YNFKEQ. The CDR3 region is CASSLDRGRHNEQFF. As DNA, the CDR3 is TGTGCCAGCAGCCTGGACAGGGGGCGACACAATGAGCAGTTCTTC.

The sample holds a few counts of this clonotype. The rearrangement links TRBV30 to TRBJ2-1, with unresolved D. The CDR3 runs to 11 residues. CDR1 GTSNPN and CDR2 SVGIG come from the germline V gene (reference sequence). The V and J ends lost 2 bases and 10 bases respectively, with 9 bases between them. CDR3 DNA: TGTGCCTGGAGTCTTCGGGTCGAGCAGTTCTTC. Encoded protein: CAWSLRVEQFF.

The chain couples TRBV30 to TRBJ2-5, with 7 positions matching TRBD2. The end of the DNA is better explained by TRBJ2-7, so the J call may be wrong. Looked up from germline, CDR1 is GTSNPN and CDR2 is SVGIG (reference sequence). This CDR3 has 12 residues. The CDR3 is CARGDGNNEQYF. The DNA for the CDR3 is TGTGCCCGGGGGGACGGTAACAACGAGCAGTACTTC.

The chain recombines TRBV6-2 or TRBV6-3 with TRBJ2-4; TRBD2 aligns across 8 bases. The closer fit of TRBJ2-5 to the DNA end suggests the J call may be wrong. The CDR3 runs 14 residues. Germline lookup yields CDR1 MNHEY and CDR2 SVGEGT. CDR3 amino acids: CASNRGLAGETQYF. CDR3 nucleotide sequence: TGTGCCAGCAACCGGGGTCTAGCGGGCGAGACCCAGTACTTC.

This chain uses TRBV5-1 with TRBJ2-1; D is ambiguous. Germline lookup yields CDR1 SGHRS and CDR2 YFSETQ. Trimming took 3 bases from V and 2 from J, leaving 9 bases between them. The CDR3 consists of 14 residues. For the CDR3, the DNA is TGCGCCAGCAGCTCAGCGCAGACCTACAATGAGCAGTTCTTC. It is translated as CASSSAQTYNEQFF.

This clonotype was seen a few times. This chain uses TRBV27 with TRBJ2-1; 9 positions agree with TRBD2. CDR1 is MNHEY, CDR2 SMNVEV, per germline (reference sequence). CDR3 size: 15 residues. Germline trimming cut 5 bases from V and 9 bases from J; bases unmatched to any gene: 11. CDR3 sequence reads: CASSPWREGRGEQFF. Here the CDR3 DNA reads TGTGCCAGCAGTCCATGGCGGGAGGGCCGGGGTGAGCAGTTCTTC.

A remark on this clonotype: This could be a read error, since a much larger clone is one nucleotide away. The J gene is TRBJ2-1, the V gene TRBV20-1; D not resolved. Germline V gene data show CDR1 as DFQATT and CDR2 as SNEGSKA (reference sequence). This CDR3 region has 11 residues. CDR3 residues: CRASDDNEQFF. The CDR3 DNA sequence: TGCAGGGCTAGTGACGACAATGAGCAGTTCTTC.

Concerning this clonotype itself: A much larger clone differs by one base, so this may be a read error. The gene calls are TRBV15 and TRBJ2-5; 7 bases line up with TRBD2. The germline gives CDR1 LNHNV, CDR2 YYDKDF (reference sequence). This CDR3 is built from 14 residues. This CDR3 reads CVTSRELAEETQYF. Here the CDR3 DNA reads TGTGTCACCAGCAGGGAGCTAGCGGAAGAGACCCAGTACTTC.

This clonotype has more than one count but fewer than ten. The chain employs TRBV6-6 and TRBJ2-7; no definite D call. The CDR3 has 15 residues. The V end lost 6 bases, the J end lost 3 bases, and 18 bases lay between the germline ends. CDR1 is MNHNY, CDR2 SVGAGI, per germline (reference sequence). The CDR3 coding sequence is TGTGCCAGCAGGCTAGGTTTGGCTGAGAACTACGAGCAGTACTTC. Translation gives CASRLGLAENYEQYF.

This clonotype was seen many times. CDR3 in amino acids: CASSFLRTLSGANVLTF. CDR3 in DNA: TGTGCCAGCAGCTTTCTGCGGACCCTCTCTGGGGCCAACGTCCTGACTTTC. V gene TRBV5-5 combines with J gene TRBJ2-6; no clear D gene. V was pared by 2 bases and J by 0 bases, with 12 bases between. The CDR3 covers 17 residues. Germline V gives CDR1 SGHKS, CDR2 YYEKEE (reference sequence).